The T cell receptor (beta chain) described here comes from a study of beta chain features in type 1 diabetes. As for the study in general: Patients looked much like healthy donors when it came to age, gender and cell yields.

Cells sorted by CD45RO/CCR7/CD25/CD127/CD95/CD27 comprised CD4+ naive, central memory, regulatory and stem cell-like memory cells. Per germline, CDR1 SEHNR and CDR2 FQNEAQ (reference sequence). The CDR3 spans 14 residues. V was trimmed by 4 bases and J by 0 bases, leaving 6 bases between them. This clone was observed a handful of times. Its target is unknown. Expressed TCRB transcripts were sequenced because the entire RNA isolate underwent reverse transcription. Sequencing used immunoSEQ multiplex PCR; TCRdb keeps in-frame clones, though not all of them. The repertoire holds 900,000 or so clones, with about a sixth as singletons. Overall study findings and caveats: Shortening that was moderate but significant affected the TCRB CDR3s of Type 1 diabetes patients in all four CD4+ subsets. More deletions and fewer insertions at VDJ junctions were seen in type 1 diabetes patients.

V is TRBV7-9 and J is TRBJ2-2; the D is unclear. Sequencing used naive CD4+ T cells from blood. The receptor's source is a woman aged 18-29 years in good health. This chain's CDR3 is CASSSFANTGELFF. CDR3 DNA sequence: TGTGCCAGCAGCTCCTTCGCGAACACCGGGGAGCTGTTTTTT.